Following are 26 T cell receptor beta chains from one sample sequenced in a study of T-cell memory formation after mild COVID-19. Each CDR3 protein is one row after TCRdb ran MiXCR on the 5' RACE reads. The table shows over 400,000 distinct CDR3 sequences, with under 25% occurring only once. Source material: PBMCs or a T cell subset sorted from them (not recorded which). These receptors originate from an adult woman who had mild COVID-19 (a few samples of this study predate the infection). Cell type and time point are not known.

The chain couples TRBV18 to TRBJ2-5; no definite D call. The CDR3 is 15 residues long. Germline CDR1 KGHSH, CDR2 LQKENI. Deletions cut 2 bases from V and 4 bases from J, with 14 bases between. The CDR3 sequence is CASSPEWVRGETQYF. For the CDR3, the DNA is TGTGCCAGCTCACCAGAGTGGGTACGAGGAGAGACCCAGTACTTC.

The chain combines TRBV7-8 with TRBJ1-1; the D gene is possibly TRBD1 (5 bases). This CDR3 comprises 14 residues. Looked up from germline, CDR1 is SGHVS and CDR2 is FQNEAQ. With 5 bases removed from V and 6 bases from J, the gap between germline ends came to 16 bases. The CDR3 nucleotides are TGTGCCAGCAGCATCTGGGACGCAAGCGCTGAAGCTTTCTTT. It codes for CASSIWDASAEAFF.

The genes are TRBV3-1 and TRBJ1-1; 7 nucleotides match TRBD1. The ends lost 6 bases at V and 5 bases at J; junction bases unmatched: 6. The germline CDR1 and CDR2 sequences are LGHDT and YNNKEL (reference sequence). The CDR3 is 13 residues long. The CDR3 loop is CASRPDRVTEAFF. The CDR3 DNA reads as TGTGCCAGCAGGCCCGACAGGGTGACTGAAGCTTTCTTT.

V usage is TRBV15 and J usage is TRBJ2-5; D is ambiguous. Per germline, CDR1 LNHNV and CDR2 YYDKDF (reference sequence). The CDR3 length is 15 residues. The germline V and J ends were trimmed by 1 base and 2 bases, with 11 bases remaining between them. The CDR3 spells CATSRVLTRQETQYF. The CDR3, as DNA: TGTGCCACCAGCAGAGTTCTGACCCGACAAGAGACCCAGTACTTC.

In its sample, this clonotype was seen a few times. The rearrangement links TRBV19 to TRBJ1-1, with a tentative D call TRBD1 (5 bases). The CDR3 consists of 13 residues. The V end lost 7 bases, the J end lost 3 bases, and 12 bases lay between the germline ends. Germline V CDR1 and CDR2: LNHDA, SQIVND (reference sequence). In DNA, the CDR3 is TGTGCCAGTAAGGGGCAAGGTGACACTGAAGCTTTCTTT. Its translation: CASKGQGDTEAFF.

This clonotype has more than one count but fewer than ten. The chain joins TRBV11-2 to TRBJ1-3; D remains ambiguous. CDR3 size: 15 residues. The germline gives CDR1 SGHAT, CDR2 FQNNGV. The ends were cut back, 4 bases at V and 0 bases at J, with 10 bases in the middle. The CDR3 protein is CASSYRRSSGNTIYF. The CDR3 bases are TGTGCCAGCAGCTACCGACGGTCCTCTGGAAACACCATATATTTT.

The gene calls are TRBV6-5 and TRBJ2-7; possible D gene TRBD1, 5 bases. The V and J ends lost 0 bases and 2 bases respectively, with 11 bases between them. The CDR3 is made up of 15 amino acids. Germline V CDR1 and CDR2: MNHEY, SVGAGI. In nucleotides, the CDR3 is TGTGCCAGCAGTTACTCCCTTTCGACAGCCTACGAGCAGTACTTC. It yields the protein CASSYSLSTAYEQYF.

The rearrangement uses TRBV2 and TRBJ2-2, with 7 bases identical to TRBD1. This CDR3 spans 13 amino acids. V lost 8 bases to trimming and J lost 7 bases; unmatched junction nucleotides: 7. The V gene's germline CDR1 is SNHLY and CDR2 FYNNEI. CDR3 nucleotide sequence: TGTGCCAGCGGGGCCAGGGGGAGCGGGGAGCTGTTTTTT. This sequence encodes CASGARGSGELFF.

There are many counts of this clonotype. The chain is built from TRBV24-1 and TRBJ2-1, with D possibly being TRBD1 (6 bases). Germline CDR1 and CDR2: KGHDR and SFDVKD. The CDR3 spans 15 residues. V was clipped by 1 base and J by 2 bases, with 8 bases between them. CDR3 DNA: TGTGCCACCAGTGATTTTAAGGGGGCCTACAATGAGCAGTTCTTC. Its translation: CATSDFKGAYNEQFF.

The rearrangement links TRBV9 to TRBJ2-1; D not resolved. V was clipped by 3 bases and J by 7 bases, with 11 bases between them. The CDR3 covers 13 residues. In germline, CDR1 is SGDLS, CDR2 YYNGEE. CDR3 in amino acids: CASSAFVGNEQFF. Written as DNA, the CDR3 is TGTGCCAGCAGCGCGTTCGTCGGGAATGAGCAGTTCTTC.

This clonotype was seen more than once but under ten times. The chain carries TRBV7-9 and TRBJ2-7; TRBD1 matches at 9 bases. Germline loops: CDR1 SEHNR, CDR2 FQNEAQ (reference sequence). With 5 bases clipped from V and 7 bases from J, the junction kept 15 bases outside the gene matches. The CDR3 has 16 amino acids. CDR3 nucleotides: TGTGCCAGCAGCCCCCGGGACAGGGTTTATGGCGCTGAGCAGTACTTC. Translated, it gives CASSPRDRVYGAEQYF.

This clonotype has just a few counts. The chain is built from TRBV7-2 and TRBJ1-5; D is unclear. Germline values: CDR1 SGHTA, CDR2 FQGNSA. The CDR3 extends over 13 amino acids. V shed 1 base and J shed 7 bases, with 8 bases lying between them. The CDR3 DNA reads TGTGCCAGCAGCTTAGGGGTTTTACAGCCCCAGCATTTT. It translates to CASSLGVLQPQHF.

The DNA for the CDR3 is TGTGCCATCAGTGAGCAGGGGACCCACTACGAGCAGTACTTC. This translates into CAISEQGTHYEQYF. This chain uses TRBV10-3 with TRBJ2-7, with D possibly matching TRBD1 (6 bases). Per the germline V gene, CDR1 is ENHRY and CDR2 is SYGVKD. This CDR3 spans 14 amino acids. V was clipped by 2 bases and J by 3 bases, with 11 bases between them.

V is TRBV7-3 and J is TRBJ1-1; D is unclear. V was pared by 2 bases and J by 1 base, with 11 bases between. CDR1 and CDR2 (germline): SGHTA, FQGTGA. The CDR3 runs to 15 residues. The DNA of the CDR3 is TGTGCCAGCAGCTTAGGGCTCGGGCGGAACACTGAAGCTTTCTTT. This translates into CASSLGLGRNTEAFF.

The chain recombines TRBV11-2 with TRBJ2-7; 8 bases fit TRBD1. V trimming: 3 bases; J trimming: 0 bases; junction bases outside the gene matches: 4. Per the germline V gene, CDR1 is SGHAT and CDR2 is FQNNGV. This CDR3 contains 15 residues. Here the CDR3 DNA reads TGTGCCAGCAGCTTCCCGGGACAGGCCTCCTACGAGCAGTACTTC. Its protein product is CASSFPGQASYEQYF.

This chain links TRBV29-1 with TRBJ1-2, with D unresolved. V was trimmed by 3 bases and J by 3 bases, leaving 2 bases between them. The CDR3 is 10 amino acids. Germline V gene lookup returns CDR1 SQVTM and CDR2 ANQGSEA. The CDR3 DNA reads TGCAGCGTTGACTACTATGGCTACACCTTC. Translation gives CSVDYYGYTF.

This clonotype was observed a few times. The chain links TRBV7-2 to TRBJ1-1, with 10 nucleotides matching TRBD1. Trimming took 5 bases from V and 2 from J; bases not matched to a gene: 2. This CDR3 spans 14 amino acids. Germline assignment: CDR1 SGHTA and CDR2 FQGNSA. This CDR3 is CASSVTGGNTEAFF. The CDR3 nucleotides are TGTGCCAGCAGCGTGACAGGGGGCAACACTGAAGCTTTCTTT.

The table lists this clonotype with a few counts. This chain joins TRBV5-1 and TRBJ2-2, with 7 bases lining up with TRBD1. CDR3 length: 16 amino acids. Trimming removed 0 bases from V and 1 base from J; junction bases left unmatched: 3. Germline CDR1 reads SGHRS; CDR2 reads YFSETQ. The CDR3 DNA sequence: TGCGCCAGCAGCTTGGAGCGACAGGGGAACACCGGGGAGCTGTTTTTT. This encodes CASSLERQGNTGELFF.

The rearrangement joins TRBV20-1 to TRBJ2-7; TRBD1 aligns across 7 bases. Per germline, CDR1 DFQATT and CDR2 SNEGSKA (reference sequence). J gave up 5 bases and V 7 bases, and 8 bases lay outside the gene matches. The length of the CDR3 is 12 residues. CDR3 nucleotide sequence: TGCAGTGTGGGGCAGGGGGACCACGAGCAGTACTTC. Translation gives CSVGQGDHEQYF.

The V call is TRBV27, the J call TRBJ1-4; 8 nucleotides agree with TRBD1. Germline V CDR1 and CDR2: MNHEY, SMNVEV (reference sequence). V was clipped by 5 bases and J by 4 bases; unmatched bases: 9. The CDR3 length is 16 residues. DNA of the CDR3: TGTGCCAGCAGTAGAGGGCTGGGACAGGTTAATGAAAAACTGTTTTTT. It encodes CASSRGLGQVNEKLFF.

This clonotype was detected only a few times. The rearrangement joins TRBV7-6 to TRBJ2-5, with D tentatively TRBD2 (7 bases). The CDR3 totals 16 residues. With 1 base removed from V and 1 base from J, the gap between germline ends came to 13 bases. Germline V lookup: CDR1 SGHVS, CDR2 FNYEAQ. The CDR3 DNA is TGTGCCAGCAGCTTAGATGGCGGGGGCCGCCAAGAGACCCAGTACTTC. Its translation is CASSLDGGGRQETQYF.

J is TRBJ2-1 and V is TRBV12-3 or TRBV12-4, with 12 bases matching TRBD2. This CDR3 contains 17 residues. V was clipped by 3 bases and J by 8 bases; unmatched bases: 11. The CDR3 spells CASSFGDSSGRAYEQFF. In DNA form, the CDR3 reads TGTGCCAGCAGTTTTGGAGACTCTAGCGGGAGGGCCTATGAGCAGTTCTTC.

This clonotype has only a few counts. This chain joins TRBV20-1 and TRBJ2-1; the match to TRBD2 covers 14 bases. CDR3 length: 14 residues. The V gene's germline CDR1 is DFQATT and CDR2 SNEGSKA (reference sequence). V lost 6 bases, J lost 9 bases, and 7 bases stayed unmatched. As DNA, the CDR3 is TGCAGTGCCCAGGGACTAGCGGGAGCGGGTGAGCAGTTCTTC. The encoded protein is CSAQGLAGAGEQFF.

The V and J genes are TRBV4-1 and TRBJ2-3; 9 positions match TRBD2. The V segment lost 0 bases and the J segment 7 bases; nucleotides outside the gene matches: 11. The CDR3 is 17 amino acids. Germline-derived CDR1 and CDR2 are MGHRA and YSYEKL. CDR3 region: CASSQDKASGGLNTQYF. The CDR3 DNA reads TGCGCCAGCAGCCAAGATAAGGCGAGCGGGGGGTTGAATACGCAGTATTTT.

The V gene is TRBV7-2, the J gene TRBJ2-2; the match to TRBD2 covers 15 bases. CDR1 is SGHTA and CDR2 is FQGNSA in the germline V gene. The CDR3 contains 17 residues. V shed 7 bases, J shed 6 bases, and the junction held 9 bases outside the gene matches. The CDR3 region is CASTAPGLAGGAGELFF. In DNA form, the CDR3 reads TGTGCCAGCACCGCTCCAGGACTAGCGGGAGGGGCCGGGGAGCTGTTTTTT.

The sample holds a few counts of this clonotype. CDR3 amino acids: CASSEGVGQDEQYF. Here the CDR3 DNA reads TGTGCCAGCAGCGAGGGGGTCGGACAGGACGAGCAGTACTTC. V usage is TRBV7-9 and J usage is TRBJ2-7; TRBD1 aligns across 7 bases. This CDR3 comprises 14 residues. Trimming at V came to 5 bases and at J to 5 bases, leaving 9 bases not matched to a gene. Germline CDR1 reads SEHNR; CDR2 reads FQNEAQ (reference sequence).